Listed here is a single T cell receptor (beta chain). Compared with the rest of its sample, this clone is medium-sized (0.01 to 0.1%). This clone's antigen is unknown. Base qualities are not at hand, and no much larger clone is one base apart. This sample is part of a study of blood T cell repertoires in COVID-19 (dated by TCRdb to 2018 to 2020). Notes on the research overall: Collaborator samples came from the United States, Italy and Spain and covered acute and convalescent phases of COVID-19. The samples were drawn from two sources: the first 160 participants of the ongoing ImmuneRACE study, and some 1,300 subjects contributed by 6 global collaborators. The repertoires were released in a freely available public database intended as a resource for research on the immune response to SARS-CoV-2. The material from the prospective study consisted of cDNA or gDNA derived from T cells, B-cell-depleted T cells, or PBMCs. Where available, HLA class I and class II types were obtained from metadata supplied by the sample provider rather than from assay-based typing. The dataset comprised deeply sampled blood TCRbeta repertoires from subjects exposed to, actively infected with, or recovered from COVID-19. A de-identified subject ID, COVID-19 status, age in years and sex were almost always included in the sample metadata.

The immunoSEQ Assay, a bias-controlled multiplex PCR, was used to amplify TCRbeta CDR3 regions from genomic DNA. Regarding the original processing steps: The number of nucleated cells in each sample was estimated by amplification of reference gene primers within the assay. Sequence reads were collapsed and filtered to measure the absolute abundance of every unique TCRbeta CDR3 rearrangement. For each sample, productive Simpson clonality was calculated as the square root of Simpson's diversity index across productive rearrangements. TCRdb holds this immuneACCESS table with in-frame rearrangements only. Some clones are missing; in checked studies, unresolved V genes explain under half, and the rest has no known cause. The V and J calls and clone size are taken from that table; D and trimming were inferred from the DNA. The sample table records 20,000 to 25,000 clones; around 83% of these occur just once. The top ten clones comprise around 46% of the sample.

Each collaborating institution followed its own protocols to collect whole blood in K2EDTA tubes. For TCRbeta analysis, collaborators shipped samples as frozen whole blood, isolated PBMCs, or DNA extracted from either of those sample types. The paper's findings and limits, for the study overall: The amount of clinical and demographic metadata varied by source and participant and was provided uncurated.

The germline V and J ends show losses of 3 bases and 5 bases respectively, and no gene match explains 11 bases of the junction. There are 16 amino acids in the CDR3, from cysteine to phenylalanine inclusive. Only the CDR3 part of the read is kept: 48 bases, read in frame from the first base. Per the germline V gene (reference sequence), SGHNT is the CDR1 and YYREEE is the CDR2. The source material was peripheral blood. Here the chain combines TRBV5-4 and TRBJ2-3, and 8 junction bases match TRBD1. This clonotype originated in a man in his 70s with acute or convalescent COVID-19. Here the CDR3 is given as CASSSPPTGAEDTQYF. The nucleotide sequence reads as follows: TGTGCCAGCAGCTCCCCCCCGACAGGGGCGGAAGATACGCAGTATTTT.